This T cell receptor (beta chain) originates from a study of T cells after somatic rescue of genetic block. Method: immunoSEQ multiplex PCR; TCRdb's copy keeps in-frame clones and lacks some. There are 14,000 to 15,000 clones in the sample; around 71% occur only once, and approximately 15% lies in the top ten. Germline CDR1 reads SGHRS; CDR2 reads YFSETQ. The CDR3 length is 14 residues. J lost 5 bases, V lost 2 bases, and 2 bases had no gene match. The chain employs TRBV5-1 and TRBJ1-1; 11 nucleotides line up with TRBD1. The sequence derives from a boy between 5 and 17 years old. Sequencing was done on a sample of peripheral blood mononuclear cells (PBMCs). CDR3 residues: CASSFGTGGTEAFF. The CDR3 DNA sequence: TGCGCCAGCAGCTTCGGGACAGGGGGAACTGAAGCTTTCTTT.